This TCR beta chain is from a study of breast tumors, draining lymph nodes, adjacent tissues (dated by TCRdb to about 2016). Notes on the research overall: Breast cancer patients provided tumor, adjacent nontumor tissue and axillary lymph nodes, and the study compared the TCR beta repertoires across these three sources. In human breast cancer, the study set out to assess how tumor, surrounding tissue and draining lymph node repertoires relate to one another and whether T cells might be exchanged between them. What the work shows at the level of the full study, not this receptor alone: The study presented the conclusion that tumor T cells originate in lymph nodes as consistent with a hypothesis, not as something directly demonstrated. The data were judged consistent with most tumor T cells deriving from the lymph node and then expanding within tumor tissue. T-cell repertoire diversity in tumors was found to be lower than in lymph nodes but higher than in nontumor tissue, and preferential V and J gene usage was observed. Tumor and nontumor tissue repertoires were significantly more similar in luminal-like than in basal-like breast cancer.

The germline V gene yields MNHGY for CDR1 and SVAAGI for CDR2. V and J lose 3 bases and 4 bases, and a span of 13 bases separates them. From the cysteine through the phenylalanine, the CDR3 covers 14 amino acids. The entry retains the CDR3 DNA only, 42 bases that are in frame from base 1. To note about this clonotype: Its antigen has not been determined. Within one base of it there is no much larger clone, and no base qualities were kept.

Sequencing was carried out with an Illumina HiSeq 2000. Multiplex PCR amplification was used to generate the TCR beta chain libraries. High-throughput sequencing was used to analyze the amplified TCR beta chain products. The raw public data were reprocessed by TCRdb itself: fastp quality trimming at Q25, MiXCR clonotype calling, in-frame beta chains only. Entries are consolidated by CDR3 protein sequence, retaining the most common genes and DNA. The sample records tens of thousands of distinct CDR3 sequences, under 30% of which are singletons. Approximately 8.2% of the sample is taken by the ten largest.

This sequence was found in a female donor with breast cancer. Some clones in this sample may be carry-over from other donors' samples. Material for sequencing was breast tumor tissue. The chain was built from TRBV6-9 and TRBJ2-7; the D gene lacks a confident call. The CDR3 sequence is CASSYKASGYEQYF. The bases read TGTGCCAGCAGTTACAAGGCTAGTGGATACGAGCAGTACTTC.